A single sample is the source of the 5 T cell receptor beta chains below, sequenced in a study of shared clonotypes between healthy human individuals. Profiling relied on immunoSEQ multiplex PCR, and the TCRdb table lists in-frame clones only, not all of them. The table lists roughly 2.5 million clones, 90% to 95% of them singletons. Sequenced material: naive CD4+ T cells sorted from blood. Specified subset: CD45RA+ positively selected. Source of these receptors: a man younger than 30 in good health.

As for this clone: An end of the junction does not agree with germline; a read error may underlie this. The chain carries TRBV4-3 and TRBJ1-5; no clear D. The CDR3 has 15 amino acids. Looked up from germline, CDR1 is LGHNA and CDR2 is YSLEER. The CDR3 region is CASSQDWLINQAQHF. CDR3 nucleotides: TGCGCCAGCAGCCAAGACTGGCTGATAAATCAGGCCCAGCATTTT.

The rearrangement joins TRBV6-5 to TRBJ1-2; no definite D call. Deletions cut 0 bases from V and 4 bases from J, with 15 bases between. The CDR3 covers 16 residues. From germline, CDR1 is MNHEY and CDR2 SVGAGI. CDR3 DNA: TGTGCCAGCAGTTACTCGTACGGCGGTTCTCCCTATGGCTACACCTTC. This translates into CASSYSYGGSPYGYTF.

This clone was seen a few times. The chain combines TRBV2 with TRBJ1-5; D uncertain. V lost 4 bases and J lost 2, with 9 bases in between. CDR1 is SNHLY and CDR2 is FYNNEI in the germline V gene. The CDR3 has 14 amino acids. CDR3 sequence: CASSVVSRNQPQHF. The CDR3 DNA sequence: TGTGCCAGCAGTGTAGTATCCCGCAATCAGCCCCAGCATTTT. Based on the CDR3 plus reference TRBV2 and TRBJ1-5, the full variable domain is EPEVTQTPSHQVTQMGQEVILRCVPISNHLYFYWYRQILGQKVEFLVSFYNNEISEKSEIFDDQFSVERPDGSNFTLKIRSTKLEDSAMYFCASSVVSRNQPQHFGDGTRLSIL.

CDR3 in amino acids: CASSPSWEADTDTQYF. CDR3 DNA: TGTGCCAGCAGCCCGTCGTGGGAGGCAGACACAGATACGCAGTATTTT. This chain joins TRBV7-9 and TRBJ2-3, with D perhaps matching TRBD2 (6 bases). The CDR3 has 16 residues. The germline gives CDR1 SEHNR, CDR2 FQNEAQ (reference sequence). The ends were cut back, 5 bases at V and 2 bases at J, with 17 bases in the middle. Drawing the rest from reference TRBV7-9 and TRBJ2-3, the complete variable domain is DTGVSQNPRHKITKRGQNVTFRCDPISEHNRLYWYRQTLGQGPEFLTYFQNEAQLEKSRLLSDRFSAERPKGSFSTLEIQRTEQGDSAMYLCASSPSWEADTDTQYFGPGTRLTVL.

The rearrangement uses TRBV7-2 and TRBJ2-1; D remains ambiguous. V lost 5 bases to trimming and J lost 0 bases, with 14 bases between them. Germline lookup yields CDR1 SGHTA and CDR2 FQGNSA. There are 16 residues in the CDR3. CDR3 in amino acids: CASSLQPHSSYNEQFF. In nucleotides, the CDR3 is TGTGCCAGCAGCCTTCAACCTCATAGCTCCTACAATGAGCAGTTCTTC.